This T cell receptor (beta chain) was sequenced during a study of cytomegalovirus exposure and HLA in healthy donors. The CDR3 is made up of 16 amino acids. The study ran its PCR with 60 Vbeta and 13 Jbeta primers. Measured with immunoSEQ multiplex PCR; TCRdb has only the in-frame clones, and not every one. The data show tens of thousands of clones, about 63% seen once. This rearrangement joins TRBV21-1 to TRBJ1-2; no check of the table's D call, TRBD1, against the DNA was made. TRBV21-1 has pseudogene status. The sequencing input was PBMCs. This TCR came from a woman aged 30 to 39 in good health and CMV-seronegative. CDR3 bases: TGTGCCAGCAGCAAAGCGAAAAACAGAAGAAGCTATGGCTACACCTTC. Encoded protein: CASSKAKNRRSYGYTF.